Given below is one TCR beta chain in context. TCRdb's table, derived via immunoSEQ multiplex PCR, lists solely in-frame clones and lacks some. This table holds 200,000 to 250,000 clones, about 85% found once. The data belong to a study of blood T cell repertoires in COVID-19. Overall study: Sample material is recorded as cDNA or gDNA derived from T cells, B-cell-depleted T cells, or PBMCs.

The V end was cut by 9 bases, the J end by 4 bases, with 9 bases between. CDR3 size: 11 residues. Germline lookup yields CDR1 SNHLY and CDR2 FYNNEI. What was sequenced was peripheral blood. V and J are TRBV2 and TRBJ1-2; D perhaps matches TRBD1 (5 bases). The source of this sequence is a man aged 50-60 years who had recovered from COVID-19. This chain's CDR3 is CASGTGYGYTF. CDR3 DNA: TGTGCCAGTGGGACTGGCTATGGCTACACCTTC.